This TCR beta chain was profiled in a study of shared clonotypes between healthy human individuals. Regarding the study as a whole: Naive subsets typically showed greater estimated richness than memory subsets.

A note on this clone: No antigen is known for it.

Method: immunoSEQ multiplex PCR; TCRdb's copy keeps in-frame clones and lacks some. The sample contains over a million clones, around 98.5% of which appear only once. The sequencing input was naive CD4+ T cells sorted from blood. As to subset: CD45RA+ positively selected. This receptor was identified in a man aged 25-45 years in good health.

DNA of the CDR3: TGTGCCAGCAGCCTTGAGGTCATGAACACTGAAGCTTTCTTT. Its translation is CASSLEVMNTEAFF. The J gene is TRBJ1-1, the V gene TRBV5-4; D unresolved. V was shortened by 4 bases and J by 0 bases, with 10 bases between the two germline ends. The CDR3 spans 14 residues. Germline V gene data show CDR1 as SGHNT and CDR2 as YYREEE (reference sequence).